The 27 T cell receptor beta chains below were found in one sample sequenced in a study of yellow fever vaccine responses in identical twins. From the RT-PCR reads, TCRdb called clonotypes with MiXCR, one entry per CDR3 protein. The data hold approximately 32,000 distinct CDR3 sequences, with 50% to 65% observed a single time. The specimen comprised T cells from blood (PBMCs), unsorted or a sorted subset (not recorded which), sampled before or after yellow fever vaccination (not recorded which). The receptors derive from a woman between 18 and 30 years old who received the yellow fever vaccine.

V gene TRBV18 combines with J gene TRBJ2-7, with D tentatively TRBD1 (6 bases). Germline V gene sequence: CDR1 KGHSH, CDR2 LQKENI. This CDR3 has 14 amino acids. V was shortened by 0 bases and J by 5 bases, with 11 bases between the two germline ends. The CDR3 DNA reads TGTGCCAGCTCACCACCCCCGGCAGGGGACGAGCAGTACTTC. Translation gives CASSPPPAGDEQYF.

This clonotype was seen only a few times. Sequence at one end of the junction differs from germline and may be a read error. V gene TRBV18 combines with J gene TRBJ1-4, with TRBD1 matching over 9 bases. The CDR3 length is 15 residues. Germline assignment: CDR1 KGHSH and CDR2 LQKENI. The CDR3 loop reads CASSPIGQGPEKLFF. The CDR3 nucleotides are TGTGCCAGCTCACCTATTGGACAGGGGCCTGAAAAACTGTTTTTC.

This clonotype turned up a few times. V usage is TRBV4-1 and J usage is TRBJ2-7; 10 nucleotides line up with TRBD2. CDR3 size: 16 residues. Trimming at V came to 0 bases and at J to 0 bases, leaving 2 bases not matched to a gene. Germline assignment: CDR1 MGHRA and CDR2 YSYEKL. This CDR3 is CASSQDRTSGSYEQYF. CDR3 nucleotides: TGCGCCAGCAGCCAAGATAGGACTAGCGGCTCCTACGAGCAGTACTTC.

CDR3 DNA: TGTGCCAGCAGCTTTAGCCGGGGAACCGGGGAGCTGTTTTTT. This translates into CASSFSRGTGELFF. The gene calls are TRBV7-6 and TRBJ2-2; possibly TRBD2 for D (5 bases). The germline V and J ends were trimmed by 3 bases and 5 bases, with 10 bases remaining between them. The germline gives CDR1 SGHVS, CDR2 FNYEAQ. CDR3 size: 14 residues.

This clonotype was observed a single time. The chain combines TRBV28 with TRBJ2-2, with no clear D. From germline, CDR1 is MDHEN and CDR2 SYDVKM. The CDR3 consists of 12 residues. Trimming removed 5 bases at V and 3 bases at J, with 4 bases between. CDR3 sequence reads: CASSKDTGELFF. The CDR3 region has the DNA TGTGCCAGCAGTAAGGACACCGGGGAGCTGTTTTTT.

The CDR3, as DNA: TGTGCCAGCAGCCCTACCCAACTAGCGGGGAGGGATGAGCAGTTCTTC. This sequence encodes CASSPTQLAGRDEQFF. The chain links TRBV11-1 to TRBJ2-1; TRBD2 aligns across 10 bases. Germline CDR1 reads SGHAT; CDR2 reads FQDESV (reference sequence). V lost 5 bases, J lost 8 bases, and 12 bases stayed unmatched. The length of the CDR3 is 16 residues.

The count of this clonotype is one. The chain carries TRBV23-1 and TRBJ1-5; D is unclear. TRBV23-1 is known as an ORF, though its function is uncertain. This CDR3 has 20 amino acids. V lost 6 bases, J lost 2 bases, and 29 bases lay in between. The DNA of the CDR3 is TGCGCCAGCAGACAACTGGATACAGCCGGCATCATGGCGCGCAATCAGCCCCAGCATTTT. Amino acids: CASRQLDTAGIMARNQPQHF.

This chain's CDR3 is CSASVQGGAGYTF. The CDR3 DNA is TGCAGTGCTAGTGTTCAGGGTGGGGCTGGCTACACCTTC. This chain links TRBV20-1 with TRBJ1-2; possibly TRBD1 for D (5 bases). CDR3 length: 13 amino acids. Trimming removed 3 bases from V and 7 bases from J, with 15 bases in between. Germline-derived CDR1 and CDR2 are DFQATT and SNEGSKA (reference sequence).

The CDR3 DNA reads TGTGCCAGCAGCTTAGACGTCACAGATACGCAGTATTTT. Translated, it gives CASSLDVTDTQYF. The J gene is TRBJ2-3, the V gene TRBV7-7; D is ambiguous. Trimming stripped 1 base from V and 2 bases from J, with 4 bases between. The CDR3 has 13 residues. Germline CDR1 and CDR2: SSHAT and FNYEAQ (reference sequence).

The CDR3 DNA reads as TGTGCCAGCAGCCAAGAGGTGGAAGCTGAGCAGTACTTC. The encoded protein is CASSQEVEAEQYF. The chain couples TRBV4-2 to TRBJ2-7; D uncertain. Deletions cut 0 bases from V and 7 bases from J, with 10 bases between. Germline CDR1 is LGHNA and CDR2 is YNFKEQ. The CDR3 contains 13 residues.

The chain is built from TRBV7-3 and TRBJ2-5, with D possibly being TRBD2 (6 bases). The CDR3 is 13 amino acids. Trimming removed 8 bases at V and 5 bases at J, with 15 bases between. Looked up from germline, CDR1 is SGHTA and CDR2 is FQGTGA. The CDR3 nucleotides are TGTGCCAGCTCGAGGCGGGATGGTGAGACCCAGTACTTC. It translates to CASSRRDGETQYF.

The rearrangement uses TRBV6-5 and TRBJ1-3, with D uncertain. The CDR3 is 15 amino acids. Trimming shortened V by 6 bases and J by 0 bases, and 12 bases separated the two germline ends. The germline V gene encodes CDR1 MNHEY and CDR2 SVGAGI. CDR3 DNA: TGTGCCAGCAGGTACAGCTACGACTCTGGAAACACCATATATTTT. It is translated as CASRYSYDSGNTIYF.

The chain is built from TRBV12-3 or TRBV12-4 and TRBJ1-1, with D tentatively TRBD1 (6 bases). Trimming stripped 6 bases from V and 4 bases from J, with 24 bases between. CDR3 length equals 17 residues. CDR3 sequence reads: CASRSYQSGGAVTEAFF. For the CDR3, the DNA is TGTGCCAGCAGATCCTATCAGTCGGGGGGCGCGGTCACTGAAGCTTTCTTT.

V gene TRBV18 combines with J gene TRBJ2-5; D remains ambiguous. The germline V and J ends were trimmed by 3 bases and 4 bases, with 15 bases remaining between them. This CDR3 region has 15 residues. CDR1 is KGHSH and CDR2 is LQKENI in the germline V gene. CDR3 DNA sequence: TGTGCCAGCTCACCGATAGGGAATCTCGCAGAGACCCAGTACTTC. It specifies CASSPIGNLAETQYF.

V and J are TRBV28 and TRBJ2-2; D call uncertain. The V and J ends lost 4 bases and 5 bases respectively, with 8 bases between them. Germline loops: CDR1 MDHEN, CDR2 SYDVKM. The CDR3 has 13 amino acids. CDR3 DNA: TGTGCCAGCAGTTCCCTAGGAACCGGGGAGCTGTTTTTT. Its protein is CASSSLGTGELFF.

This clonotype appeared a few times. The gene calls are TRBV5-1 and TRBJ1-1, with unresolved D. V lost 2 bases to trimming and J lost 2 bases, with 10 bases between them. This CDR3 comprises 14 residues. From germline, CDR1 is SGHRS and CDR2 YFSETQ. CDR3 protein: CASSLLRANTEAFF. CDR3 in DNA: TGCGCCAGCAGCTTATTGCGAGCTAACACTGAAGCTTTCTTT. Complete variable domain (other parts from reference TRBV5-1 and TRBJ1-1): KAGVTQTPRYLIKTRGQQVTLSCSPISGHRSVSWYQQTPGQGLQFLFEYFSETQRNKGNFPGRFSGRQFSNSRSEMNVSTLELGDSALYLCASSLLRANTEAFFGQGTRLTVV.

This chain joins TRBV11-1 and TRBJ1-1; 11 bases match TRBD1. The CDR3 has 17 amino acids. J lost 4 bases, V lost 4 bases, and 11 bases had no gene match. Per germline, CDR1 SGHAT and CDR2 FQDESV (reference sequence). The CDR3 region is CASSWLPSGTGGTEAFF. The CDR3 nucleotides are TGTGCCAGCAGCTGGTTACCCTCCGGGACAGGGGGCACTGAAGCTTTCTTT.

The chain recombines TRBV13 with TRBJ2-5; 10 nucleotides match TRBD2. Germline trimming cut 6 bases from V and 2 bases from J; bases unmatched to any gene: 9. CDR3 length equals 16 residues. Germline CDR1 is PRHDT and CDR2 is FYEKMQ (reference sequence). CDR3 region: CASRALGLAVQETQYF. The CDR3 bases are TGTGCCAGCAGGGCTCTAGGACTAGCGGTACAAGAGACCCAGTACTTC.

This chain connects TRBV29-1 to TRBJ1-2; no clear D gene. This CDR3 contains 13 residues. The V end was cut by 7 bases, the J end by 3 bases, with 15 bases between. Per the germline V gene, CDR1 is SQVTM and CDR2 is ANQGSEA. CDR3 loop: CSAGVGMYYGYTF. The CDR3, as DNA: TGCAGCGCCGGGGTGGGGATGTACTATGGCTACACCTTC.

This chain uses TRBV20-1 with TRBJ1-2; D remains unclear. CDR1 and CDR2 (germline): DFQATT, SNEGSKA (reference sequence). The CDR3 length is 12 residues. The V and J ends lost 0 bases and 4 bases respectively, with 6 bases between them. The CDR3 here is CSARDQIYGYTF. The CDR3 DNA sequence: TGCAGTGCTAGAGATCAGATCTATGGCTACACCTTC.

The V call is TRBV2, the J call TRBJ1-2; D gene uncertain. V was pared by 5 bases and J by 4 bases, with 11 bases between. The CDR3 runs 13 residues. The V gene's germline CDR1 is SNHLY and CDR2 FYNNEI. CDR3 sequence: CASSWEGSYGYTF. The CDR3 DNA follows: TGTGCCAGCAGTTGGGAGGGTAGCTATGGCTACACCTTC.

This clonotype was seen a handful of times. The gene calls are TRBV2 and TRBJ1-5, with a possible D match to TRBD1 (6 bases). V lost 7 bases to trimming and J lost 2 bases, with 18 bases between them. The length of the CDR3 is 16 residues. CDR1 SNHLY and CDR2 FYNNEI come from the germline V gene. The CDR3 spells CASTSSVAGGNQPQHF. The CDR3 nucleotides read TGTGCCAGCACCTCTTCTGTGGCAGGGGGCAATCAGCCCCAGCATTTT.

CDR3 DNA: TGCGCCAGCAGCTTGGAGTCGGGAACCAAAAACATTCAGTACTTC. It encodes CASSLESGTKNIQYF. The chain joins TRBV5-1 to TRBJ2-4; D is perhaps TRBD2 (5 bases). CDR3 length equals 15 residues. The V end lost 0 bases, the J end lost 2 bases, and 9 bases lay between the germline ends. Germline V gene data show CDR1 as SGHRS and CDR2 as YFSETQ.

The chain is built from TRBV29-1 and TRBJ1-1; no firm D call. CDR1 and CDR2 (germline): SQVTM, ANQGSEA. This CDR3 spans 13 amino acids. V lost 3 bases, J lost 5 bases, and 13 bases lay in between. The CDR3 protein is CSVDHSRGTEAFF. The DNA for the CDR3 is TGCAGCGTTGATCATTCGCGTGGGACTGAAGCTTTCTTT.

This chain connects TRBV4-2 to TRBJ2-3; no firm D call. CDR1 and CDR2 (germline): LGHNA, YNFKEQ. The CDR3 contains 16 residues. Trimming removed 2 bases at V and 8 bases at J, with 20 bases between. The CDR3 here is CASSQMLGFGSGTQYF. DNA of the CDR3: TGTGCCAGCAGCCAAATGCTAGGGTTCGGATCGGGTACGCAGTATTTT.

This clonotype was picked up a small number of times. The rearrangement joins TRBV10-1 to TRBJ2-1, with 9 bases matching TRBD2. The germline V gene has CDR1 WNHNN and CDR2 SYGVQD (reference sequence). V gave up 3 bases and J gave up 10 bases; unmatched junction bases: 4. This CDR3 has 13 residues. The chain's CDR3 is CASSDVAGDEQFF. CDR3 DNA sequence: TGCGCCAGCAGTGACGTAGCGGGAGACGAGCAGTTCTTC.

V is TRBV4-2 and J is TRBJ1-5; D is perhaps TRBD1 (6 bases). Trimming left V 3 bases short and J 3 bases short, with 9 bases between. Germline lookup yields CDR1 LGHNA and CDR2 YNFKEQ. CDR3 length: 14 residues. CDR3 protein: CASSHGQINQPQHF. In DNA, the CDR3 is TGTGCCAGCAGCCATGGACAGATCAATCAGCCCCAGCATTTT.